This T cell receptor (beta chain) derives from a study of shared clonotypes between healthy human individuals. The germline CDR1 and CDR2 sequences are SGHDT and YYEEEE. The CDR3 extends over 16 amino acids. With V trimmed by 4 bases and J by 3 bases, 10 bases remained unmatched. TCRdb's table, derived via immunoSEQ multiplex PCR, lists solely in-frame clones and lacks some. The repertoire holds about 2.4 million clones, approximately 93% seen once, with about 0.34% in the top ten. The source material was naive CD4+ T cells from PBMCs. Noted subset: CD45RA+ positively selected. V usage is TRBV5-6 and J usage is TRBJ2-3; 8 bases are a match to TRBD2. The TCR originated in a man between 18 and 35 years old in good health. Some clones in this sample may be carry-over from other donors' samples. Written as DNA, the CDR3 is TGTGCCAGCAGCCAAAAGACGGGACTAGGGACAGATACGCAGTATTTT. This sequence encodes CASSQKTGLGTDTQYF.